These 20 T cell receptor beta chains came from one sample sequenced in a study of response to subunit inactivated influenza vaccine. TCRdb analysed the RT-PCR reads with MiXCR anew, one entry per CDR3 protein. This table holds over 450,000 distinct CDR3 sequences, 10% to 15% found once. The sequenced sample was PBMCs from blood, obtained 45 days after vaccination. These receptors were obtained from a man aged 50 to 60 who received an inactivated influenza vaccine.

The chain uses TRBV11-2 and TRBJ2-5; D is tentatively TRBD1 or TRBD2 (6 bases each). V was cut by 1 base and J by 9 bases, with 18 bases left in between. The germline V gene has CDR1 SGHAT and CDR2 FQNNGV. The CDR3 is 15 residues long. The CDR3 DNA reads as TGTGCCAGCAGCTTAGTGGTCTTGGAGGGGGATGCCCAGTACTTC. It translates to CASSLVVLEGDAQYF. Based on the CDR3 plus reference TRBV11-2 and TRBJ2-5, the full variable domain is EAGVAQSPRYKIIEKRQSVAFWCNPISGHATLYWYQQILGQGPKLLIQFQNNGVVDDSQLPKDRFSAERLKGVDSTLKIQPAKLEDSAVYLCASSLVVLEGDAQYFGPGTRLLVL.

The table lists this clonotype with a few counts. V usage is TRBV5-6 and J usage is TRBJ2-7; 9 bases line up with TRBD1. V shed 2 bases, J shed 3 bases, and the junction held 9 bases outside the gene matches. The CDR3 has 16 residues. Germline-derived CDR1 and CDR2 are SGHDT and YYEEEE. The CDR3, as DNA: TGTGCCAGCAGCTTTCGAGGGACAGGGTCCGTCTACGAGCAGTACTTC. The encoded protein is CASSFRGTGSVYEQYF.

This clonotype was counted at least ten times. The rearrangement uses TRBV4-2 and TRBJ2-5; 7 bases are shared with TRBD2. Germline CDR1 is LGHNA and CDR2 is YNFKEQ. CDR3 length: 13 residues. The J segment lost 2 bases and the V segment lost 3 bases, leaving 0 bases of the junction unmatched. For the CDR3, the DNA is TGTGCCAGCAGCCAGGGGGGGCAAGAGACCCAGTACTTC. Its translation: CASSQGGQETQYF.

This clonotype came up a few times. The chain couples TRBV20-1 to TRBJ2-1; 9 bases match TRBD2. This CDR3 has 18 amino acids. V shed 0 bases and J 2 bases; nucleotides not matched to a gene: 11. Germline lookup yields CDR1 DFQATT and CDR2 SNEGSKA (reference sequence). CDR3 nucleotides: TGCAGTGCTAGAGACTTTAGCGGGGGTACCATAGCCTACAATGAGCAGTTCTTC. Residues: CSARDFSGGTIAYNEQFF.

In its sample, this clonotype was seen many times. V and J are TRBV20-1 and TRBJ2-1; 8 bases align to TRBD1. The CDR3 is 15 amino acids. Germline assignment: CDR1 DFQATT and CDR2 SNEGSKA (reference sequence). V lost 6 bases and J lost 0; bases outside the gene matches: 7. The CDR3 DNA is TGCAGTGCAGCCACCGGGACAGGCTCCTACAATGAGCAGTTCTTC. Amino acids: CSAATGTGSYNEQFF.

This clonotype was picked up a small number of times. This chain links TRBV20-1 with TRBJ2-7; no clear D. The germline CDR1 and CDR2 sequences are DFQATT and SNEGSKA (reference sequence). V lost 3 bases, J lost 0 bases, and 9 bases lay in between. The CDR3 length is 13 residues. The CDR3 is CSASVQSSYEQYF. CDR3 in DNA: TGCAGTGCTAGCGTGCAGAGCTCCTACGAGCAGTACTTC.

The rearrangement links TRBV7-6 to TRBJ1-4, with 9 bases aligning to TRBD1. V shed 2 bases, J shed 6 bases, and the junction held 4 bases outside the gene matches. The CDR3 length is 15 residues. CDR1 and CDR2 from the germline V gene are SGHVS and FNYEAQ. CDR3 residues: CASSLRGTGYEKLFF. The CDR3 DNA reads as TGTGCCAGCAGCTTACGTGGGACAGGGTATGAAAAACTGTTTTTT. The full variable domain, rest sourced from reference TRBV7-6 and TRBJ1-4, is GAGVSQSPRYKVTKRGQDVALRCDPISGHVSLYWYRQALGQGPEFLTYFNYEAQQDKSGLPNDRFSAERPEGSISTLTIQRTEQRDSAMYRCASSLRGTGYEKLFFGSGTQLSVL.

This clonotype was observed a few times. The chain employs TRBV4-3 and TRBJ2-2; no reliable D call. V was clipped by 0 bases and J by 4 bases, with 6 bases between them. This CDR3 is 14 amino acids long. The germline V gene has CDR1 LGHNA and CDR2 YSLEER. The CDR3, as DNA: TGCGCCAGCAGCCAAGATCCGGCCACCGGGGAGCTGTTTTTT. Its translation: CASSQDPATGELFF.

This CDR3 reads CASRIGTTSYEQYF. In DNA form, the CDR3 reads TGTGCCAGCAGAATCGGGACAACCTCCTACGAGCAGTACTTC. The chain combines TRBV27 with TRBJ2-7; a possible D gene is TRBD1 (6 bases). V was trimmed by 6 bases and J by 0 bases, leaving 12 bases between them. In germline, CDR1 is MNHEY, CDR2 SMNVEV (reference sequence). This CDR3 comprises 14 residues.

The J gene is TRBJ2-5, the V gene TRBV28; TRBD1 might be the D (6 bases). The V end was cut by 11 bases, the J end by 5 bases, with 24 bases between. The CDR3 covers 15 residues. Germline CDR1 is MDHEN and CDR2 is SYDVKM. CDR3: CAGSTGQTGIETQYF. The CDR3 region has the DNA TGTGCCGGATCAACTGGACAGACGGGAATTGAGACCCAGTACTTC.

This clonotype turned up a few times. V usage is TRBV11-1 and J usage is TRBJ2-2, with 10 bases lining up with TRBD2. CDR1 and CDR2 from the germline V gene are SGHAT and FQDESV (reference sequence). This CDR3 has 19 amino acids. V trimming: 1 base; J trimming: 1 base; junction bases outside the gene matches: 9. CDR3 coding DNA: TGTGCCAGCAGCTTAGTCTATCTAGCGGGGGTGAAGAACACCGGGGAGCTGTTTTTT. It specifies CASSLVYLAGVKNTGELFF.

Only a few counts were recorded for this clonotype. V and J are TRBV20-1 and TRBJ2-4; 12 nucleotides align to TRBD2. This CDR3 is 14 amino acids long. Per germline, CDR1 DFQATT and CDR2 SNEGSKA (reference sequence). After removal of 4 bases from V and 4 bases from J, the junction contained 2 bases not matched to a gene. Here the CDR3 DNA reads TGCAGTGCTAAAGGACTAGCGGGAAAAAACATTCAGTACTTC. Protein: CSAKGLAGKNIQYF.

This chain uses TRBV6-5 with TRBJ2-5; TRBD2 matches 11 bases. The CDR3 contains 18 residues. Per germline, CDR1 MNHEY and CDR2 SVGAGI. Germline trimming cut 0 bases from V and 0 bases from J; bases unmatched to any gene: 6. The CDR3, as DNA: TGTGCCAGCAGTTACTCGCTAGCGGGGGGCCCGTACCAAGAGACCCAGTACTTC. It yields the protein CASSYSLAGGPYQETQYF.

This sequence joins TRBV29-1 and TRBJ1-2; tentatively, D is TRBD1 (6 bases). Deletions cut 5 bases from V and 2 bases from J, with 15 bases between. The length of the CDR3 is 14 residues. Per germline, CDR1 SQVTM and CDR2 ANQGSEA. The CDR3 DNA is TGCAGCGTTAGATTGGGGGCGGAGAACTATGGCTACACCTTC. Its protein product is CSVRLGAENYGYTF.

This clonotype showed up just a few times. The rearrangement links TRBV28 to TRBJ2-1; 11 nucleotides line up with TRBD2. Per germline, CDR1 MDHEN and CDR2 SYDVKM. The J segment lost 0 bases and the V segment lost 4 bases, leaving 8 bases of the junction unmatched. There are 18 residues in the CDR3. The CDR3 protein is CASSSGLAGSSSYNEQFF. CDR3 coding DNA: TGTGCCAGCAGTTCCGGACTAGCGGGTTCGAGCTCCTACAATGAGCAGTTCTTC. The variable domain in full, with the rest retrieved from reference TRBV28 and TRBJ2-1, is DVKVTQSSRYLVKRTGEKVFLECVQDMDHENMFWYRQDPGLGLRLIYFSYDVKMKEKGDIPEGYSVSREKKERFSLILESASTNQTSMYLCASSSGLAGSSSYNEQFFGPGTRLTVL.

This clonotype was seen many times. This sequence joins TRBV12-3 or TRBV12-4 and TRBJ1-4; D is undetermined. The CDR3 has 13 amino acids. V was pared by 6 bases and J by 2 bases, with 7 bases between. The CDR3 region is CASSLGTNEKLFF. The CDR3, as DNA: TGTGCCAGCAGCCTGGGTACTAATGAAAAACTGTTTTTT.

In its sample, this clonotype was seen a few times. DNA for the CDR3: TGTGCCAGCAGCTTAACCGGCGGAGCTAACACCGGGGAGCTGTTTTTT. Amino acid sequence: CASSLTGGANTGELFF. The chain employs TRBV5-8 and TRBJ2-2; D unclear. V was pared by 2 bases and J by 2 bases, with 13 bases between. This CDR3 has 16 residues. CDR1 and CDR2 from the germline V gene are SGHTS and YDEGEE.

This rearrangement joins TRBV5-1 to TRBJ2-2, with D maybe TRBD2 (5 bases). CDR3 length equals 15 residues. V shed 2 bases and J shed 6 bases, with 14 bases lying between them. The germline V gene has CDR1 SGHRS and CDR2 YFSETQ. The CDR3 DNA reads as TGCGCCAGCAGCTTCCGGGATCAAGGTCCCGGGGAGCTGTTTTTT. Translation gives CASSFRDQGPGELFF. The full variable domain, in which reference TRBV5-1 and TRBJ2-2 provide the parts outside the CDR3, is KAGVTQTPRYLIKTRGQQVTLSCSPISGHRSVSWYQQTPGQGLQFLFEYFSETQRNKGNFPGRFSGRQFSNSRSEMNVSTLELGDSALYLCASSFRDQGPGELFFGEGSRLTVL.

This clonotype has just a few counts. The genes are TRBV15 and TRBJ1-2; the match to TRBD1 covers 7 bases. Germline CDR1 is LNHNV and CDR2 is YYDKDF (reference sequence). V lost 1 base to trimming and J lost 1 base; unmatched junction nucleotides: 3. The length of the CDR3 is 15 residues. The CDR3 nucleotides are TGTGCCACCAGCAGAGGGGACAGTAATAACTATGGCTACACCTTC. Protein: CATSRGDSNNYGYTF.

This clonotype was counted many times. The J gene is TRBJ2-3, the V gene TRBV4-2, with 9 bases identical to TRBD2. CDR3 length: 17 residues. V trimming: 1 base; J trimming: 4 bases; junction bases outside the gene matches: 9. Germline V gene sequence: CDR1 LGHNA, CDR2 YNFKEQ. The CDR3 loop is CASSQGASGGSSDTQYF. In DNA, the CDR3 is TGTGCCAGCAGCCAAGGGGCCAGCGGGGGGAGTTCAGATACGCAGTATTTT.